This TCR beta chain derives from a study of T cells in Graves' hyperthyroidism and ophthalmopathy. Findings of the study overall: Also found in blood were most expanded thyroid clonotypes above 0.001.

The germline gives CDR1 SNHLY, CDR2 FYNNEI. V was trimmed by 5 bases and J by 3 bases, leaving 18 bases between them. The CDR3 spans 16 residues. The TCR beta CDR3 regions underwent amplification using RNA transcripts as the source. The TCR CDR3 was amplified in a first-round RT-PCR using the HTBI primer set. A single record per CDR3 protein comes from TCRdb applying MiXCR to the multiplex PCR reads. The sample yields about 290,000 distinct CDR3 sequences, around 16% seen once. Note on this clonotype: Its antigen remains unidentified.

Over 18 months, lack of ophthalmopathy progression marked Graves' hyperthyroidism as stable. Lactation, pregnancy, other autoimmune disease or uncontrolled infection excluded patients. Used for diagnoses were clinical symptoms, serum thyroxine and TRAb, thyroid ultrasound and orbital computed tomography. The V gene is TRBV2, the J gene TRBJ2-3; D may match TRBD1 or TRBD2 (5 bases each). This clonotype was sampled from a young man with Graves' hyperthyroidism. The sample was blood. CDR3 sequence: CASSTPDGWGTDTQYF. The CDR3 region has the DNA TGTGCCAGCAGTACCCCTGACGGGTGGGGGACAGATACGCAGTATTTT. Full variable domain (rest looked up from reference TRBV2 and TRBJ2-3): EPEVTQTPSHQVTQMGQEVILRCVPISNHLYFYWYRQILGQKVEFLVSFYNNEISEKSEIFDDQFSVERPDGSNFTLKIRSTKLEDSAMYFCASSTPDGWGTDTQYFGPGTRLTVL.